A single sample gave rise to the 28 T cell receptor beta chains below, sequenced in a study of blood T cell repertoires in COVID-19 (dated by TCRdb to about 2020). The method was the immunoSEQ multiplex PCR assay. Here the immuneACCESS table is served through TCRdb, limited to in-frame sequences with V and J called. Missing clones are a known gap in these copies; in checked studies unresolved V genes cover under half, and the rest lacks a known reason. The sample table holds 300,000 to 450,000 clones, of which 87% were seen once. Together, the top ten hold about 2.5% of the sample. What was sequenced was peripheral blood. The receptors shown here come from a woman aged 55-69 years with COVID-19, enrolled during active disease.

The genes are TRBV11-2 and TRBJ1-2; 8 bases match TRBD1. V was pared by 4 bases and J by 2 bases, with 6 bases of the junction left unmatched. CDR1 is SGHAT, CDR2 FQNNGV, per germline. The CDR3 is 15 amino acids. The CDR3 protein is CASSSRTGINYGYTF. The CDR3, as DNA: TGTGCCAGCAGCTCCAGGACAGGGATCAACTATGGCTACACCTTC.

This chain's CDR3 is CASSVVGQNTEAFF. Here the CDR3 DNA reads TGTGCCAGCAGCGTAGTAGGACAGAACACTGAAGCTTTCTTT. The chain couples TRBV9 to TRBJ1-1; weak D call: TRBD1 (5 bases). This CDR3 region has 14 residues. Germline assignment: CDR1 SGDLS and CDR2 YYNGEE. Deletions cut 0 bases from V and 1 base from J, with 7 bases between. Full variable domain (remainder filled in from reference TRBV9 and TRBJ1-1): DSGVTQTPKHLITATGQRVTLRCSPRSGDLSVYWYQQSLDQGLQFLIQYYNGEERAKGNILERFSAQQFPDLHSELNLSSLELGDSALYFCASSVVGQNTEAFFGQGTRLTVV.

The chain has TRBV5-4 and TRBJ2-3, with D unclear. The germline V and J ends were trimmed by 0 bases and 5 bases, with 10 bases remaining between them. The CDR3 length is 14 residues. Germline V gene data show CDR1 as SGHNT and CDR2 as YYREEE (reference sequence). CDR3 in DNA: TGTGCCAGCAGCTTGGCGTCCGGTGGAGATACGCAGTATTTT. Translation gives CASSLASGGDTQYF. Looking up the rest from reference TRBV5-4 and TRBJ2-3 gives the full variable domain: ETGVTQSPTHLIKTRGQQVTLRCSSQSGHNTVSWYQQALGQGPQFIFQYYREEENGRGNFPPRFSGLQFPNYSSELNVNALELDDSALYLCASSLASGGDTQYFGPGTRLTVL.

V usage is TRBV5-1 and J usage is TRBJ2-2, with 7 bases lining up with TRBD2. Germline assignment: CDR1 SGHRS and CDR2 YFSETQ. V lost 2 bases to trimming and J lost 2 bases; unmatched junction nucleotides: 9. The CDR3 covers 17 residues. CDR3 nucleotide sequence: TGCGCCAGCAGCTTTCCTCGGGGAGGGATAAACACCGGGGAGCTGTTTTTT. Residues: CASSFPRGGINTGELFF.

J is TRBJ2-6 and V is TRBV6-5, with a tentative D call TRBD1 (5 bases). Trimming removed 8 bases from V and 0 bases from J, with 11 bases in between. Germline loops: CDR1 MNHEY, CDR2 SVGAGI. This CDR3 region has 15 residues. CDR3 nucleotides: TGTGCCAGCGGCAGGGTGAGCTCTGGGGCCAACGTCCTGACTTTC. It specifies CASGRVSSGANVLTF.

The DNA for the CDR3 is TGTGCCAGCAGTTACTTCGGGGTAAACACTGAAGCTTTCTTT. This translates into CASSYFGVNTEAFF. The V and J genes are TRBV6-6 and TRBJ1-1, with D uncertain. V lost 1 base and J lost 2, with 8 bases in between. The germline V gene has CDR1 MNHNY and CDR2 SVGAGI (reference sequence). The CDR3 has 14 amino acids.

The V call is TRBV30, the J call TRBJ2-2; 11 nucleotides line up with TRBD1. The CDR3 extends over 16 amino acids. The V segment lost 2 bases and the J segment 6 bases; nucleotides outside the gene matches: 8. Germline lookup yields CDR1 GTSNPN and CDR2 SVGIG (reference sequence). Here the CDR3 reads CAWSFGRTGGPGELFF. The DNA for the CDR3 is TGTGCCTGGAGTTTTGGTCGGACAGGGGGCCCCGGGGAGCTGTTTTTT.

Here the CDR3 reads CATSSPGTGYNEQFF. CDR3 DNA sequence: TGTGCCACCAGCAGCCCCGGGACAGGATACAATGAGCAGTTCTTC. The V call is TRBV15, the J call TRBJ2-1; 8 bases are shared with TRBD1. The CDR3 is made up of 15 amino acids. The V gene's germline CDR1 is LNHNV and CDR2 YYDKDF (reference sequence). V shed 3 bases, J shed 4 bases, and the junction held 5 bases outside the gene matches.

Concerning this clone itself: Different DNA sequences within this sample yield the same CDR3. The chain employs TRBV5-1 and TRBJ2-1, with TRBD1 matching over 7 bases. Germline V gene lookup returns CDR1 SGHRS and CDR2 YFSETQ. CDR3 size: 14 residues. J was trimmed by 2 bases and V by 5 bases; bases with no gene match: 4. The CDR3 DNA reads as TGCGCCAGCAGTTCTGACAGGGCCTACAATGAGCAGTTCTTC. Its protein product is CASSSDRAYNEQFF.

In nucleotides, the CDR3 is TGCGCCAGCAGCCCCAGGACGGGGGACACAGATACGCAGTATTTT. Translated, it gives CASSPRTGDTDTQYF. The rearrangement uses TRBV5-1 and TRBJ2-3; a possible D gene is TRBD2 (6 bases). The V end lost 4 bases, the J end lost 2 bases, and 14 bases lay between the germline ends. CDR1 is SGHRS, CDR2 YFSETQ, per germline. This CDR3 contains 15 residues. Together with reference TRBV5-1 and TRBJ2-3, the CDR3 gives the full variable domain: KAGVTQTPRYLIKTRGQQVTLSCSPISGHRSVSWYQQTPGQGLQFLFEYFSETQRNKGNFPGRFSGRQFSNSRSEMNVSTLELGDSALYLCASSPRTGDTDTQYFGPGTRLTVL.

This clone has a single count. The rearrangement joins TRBV21-1 to TRBJ1-4; the DNA was not used to check the table's D call, TRBD1. TRBV21-1 is an annotated pseudogene. The CDR3 runs to 15 residues. CDR3 DNA sequence: TGTGCCAGCAGCTCCCAGGGTGGAACTAATGAAAAACTGTTTTTT. Protein sequence: CASSSQGGTNEKLFF.

The CDR3 DNA sequence: TGTGCCAGCAGCTTAGTAGCGGGAACGAGCAATCAGCCCCAGCATTTT. It is translated as CASSLVAGTSNQPQHF. The rearrangement uses TRBV7-2 and TRBJ1-5; no definite D call. V lost 1 base, J lost 1 base, and 11 bases lay in between. The CDR3 runs to 16 residues. The germline gives CDR1 SGHTA, CDR2 FQGNSA.

Of note for this clone: The identical CDR3 is also encoded by other nucleotide sequences in the sample. The gene calls are TRBV5-1 and TRBJ1-3; 7 bases align to TRBD1. Germline trimming cut 4 bases from V and 2 bases from J; bases unmatched to any gene: 3. CDR3 length: 14 residues. CDR1 is SGHRS, CDR2 YFSETQ, per germline. The chain's CDR3 is CASSPDRTGNTIYF. The CDR3 nucleotides read TGCGCCAGCAGCCCGGACAGGACTGGAAACACCATATATTTT.

This clone was found once. This rearrangement joins TRBV6-5 to TRBJ2-7; TRBD2 aligns across 7 bases. The CDR3 sequence is 13 residues long. J gave up 3 bases and V 6 bases, and 5 bases lay outside the gene matches. CDR1 is MNHEY, CDR2 SVGAGI, per germline. The chain's CDR3 is CASRIAGRYEQYF. The CDR3 bases are TGTGCCAGCAGGATAGCGGGTCGCTACGAGCAGTACTTC.

The chain links TRBV4-2 to TRBJ2-1; TRBD2 aligns across 7 bases. The CDR3 is made up of 18 amino acids. V lost 0 bases to trimming and J lost 2 bases; unmatched junction nucleotides: 10. From germline, CDR1 is LGHNA and CDR2 YNFKEQ. In DNA, the CDR3 is TGTGCCAGCAGCCAAGAAATGTTCCGGCGGGGGACCTACAATGAGCAGTTCTTC. As protein: CASSQEMFRRGTYNEQFF.

The J gene is TRBJ2-7, the V gene TRBV10-3, with TRBD2 identical over 8 bases. With 10 bases clipped from V and 0 bases from J, the junction kept 5 bases outside the gene matches. The CDR3 is 13 amino acids. Germline-derived CDR1 and CDR2 are ENHRY and SYGVKD. The CDR3 reads CATERGSSYEQYF. CDR3 DNA sequence: TGTGCCACCGAGCGGGGGTCCTCCTACGAGCAGTACTTC.

V usage is TRBV6-5 and J usage is TRBJ2-1; 12 positions match TRBD2. This CDR3 has 16 amino acids. V shed 4 bases, J shed 8 bases, and the junction held 9 bases outside the gene matches. Looked up from germline, CDR1 is MNHEY and CDR2 is SVGAGI. The CDR3 DNA follows: TGTGCCAGCAGTTCACCTAGCGGGGGGGCCACGGATGAGCAGTTCTTC. Translated: CASSSPSGGATDEQFF.

This chain uses TRBV21-1 with TRBJ1-2. TRBV21-1 constitutes a pseudogene. The CDR3 runs 14 residues. CDR3 region: CASSKGSREPGYTF. Written as DNA, the CDR3 is TGTGCCAGCTCCAAGGGATCCCGGGAGCCTGGCTACACCTTC.

The chain uses TRBV19 and TRBJ1-5, with a tentative D call TRBD1 (6 bases). Germline V CDR1 and CDR2: LNHDA, SQIVND (reference sequence). Trimming pared 3 bases from V and 1 base from J, leaving 10 bases between. The CDR3 has 15 residues. CDR3 residues: CASSMDSRSNQPQHF. CDR3 bases: TGTGCCAGTAGTATGGACAGCCGAAGCAATCAGCCCCAGCATTTT.

The V call is TRBV15, the J call TRBJ2-7; 7 nucleotides match TRBD2. From germline, CDR1 is LNHNV and CDR2 YYDKDF (reference sequence). The CDR3 spans 13 residues. V was pared by 8 bases and J by 3 bases, with 7 bases of the junction left unmatched. The CDR3: CATGRGSYYEQYF. The CDR3 region has the DNA TGTGCCACCGGGCGGGGGAGCTACTACGAGCAGTACTTC.

The chain links TRBV14 to TRBJ1-4; weak D call: TRBD1 (5 bases). The CDR3 is 14 amino acids. With 5 bases removed from V and 2 bases from J, the gap between germline ends came to 9 bases. The germline V gene has CDR1 SGHDN and CDR2 FVKESK. CDR3: CASSFRVTNEKLFF. In nucleotides, the CDR3 is TGTGCCAGCAGCTTCAGGGTTACTAATGAAAAACTGTTTTTT.

The rearrangement uses TRBV18 and TRBJ1-5, with a weak D call TRBD1 (6 bases). Trimming pared 3 bases from V and 4 bases from J, leaving 10 bases between. The CDR3 spans 14 residues. Germline assignment: CDR1 KGHSH and CDR2 LQKENI. Here the CDR3 reads CASSPADRNQPQHF. DNA for the CDR3: TGTGCCAGCTCACCTGCTGACAGGAATCAGCCCCAGCATTTT.

This clone showed up just a few times. The chain employs TRBV30 and TRBJ1-2; 9 bases are a match to TRBD1. V lost 0 bases and J lost 7; bases outside the gene matches: 9. The CDR3 is 15 amino acids. The V gene's germline CDR1 is GTSNPN and CDR2 SVGIG (reference sequence). In nucleotides, the CDR3 is TGTGCCTGGAGTGTACCTAGGACAGGGGCCGGTGGCTACACCTTC. This gives the protein CAWSVPRTGAGGYTF.

This chain joins TRBV19 and TRBJ2-7; D possibly corresponds to TRBD1 (6 bases). CDR1 and CDR2 (germline): LNHDA, SQIVND (reference sequence). This CDR3 is built from 15 residues. Trimming removed 5 bases at V and 0 bases at J, with 14 bases between. The CDR3 bases are TGTGCCAGTAGTGGGGGCCCCAAAAGCTCCTACGAGCAGTACTTC. Encoded protein: CASSGGPKSSYEQYF.

This chain connects TRBV11-2 to TRBJ1-5, with 7 bases fitting TRBD1. With V trimmed by 1 base and J by 6 bases, 0 bases remained unmatched. The CDR3 has 13 residues. In germline, CDR1 is SGHAT, CDR2 FQNNGV. The CDR3 region is CASSLGTGQPQHF. CDR3 DNA sequence: TGTGCCAGCAGCTTAGGGACAGGTCAGCCCCAGCATTTT.

This clone showed up just a few times. CDR3: CASSIEWSSGANVLTF. In nucleotides, the CDR3 is TGTGCCAGTAGTATAGAATGGAGCTCTGGGGCCAACGTCCTGACTTTC. This chain joins TRBV19 and TRBJ2-6; D gene ambiguous. Trimming removed 0 bases at V and 0 bases at J, with 6 bases between. The V gene's germline CDR1 is LNHDA and CDR2 SQIVND (reference sequence). The CDR3 is made up of 16 amino acids.

This clone was found once. The gene calls are TRBV7-3 and TRBJ2-3; 8 bases fit TRBD2. After removal of 2 bases from V and 5 bases from J, the junction contained 12 bases not matched to a gene. This CDR3 region has 17 residues. Germline values: CDR1 SGHTA, CDR2 FQGTGA. CDR3 region: CASSLYVNGGALDTQYF. The CDR3 DNA is TGTGCCAGCAGCTTATACGTCAACGGGGGGGCTTTAGATACGCAGTATTTT.

This chain uses TRBV5-1 with TRBJ2-1, with 7 bases aligning to TRBD1. This CDR3 contains 15 residues. Germline lookup yields CDR1 SGHRS and CDR2 YFSETQ. V lost 3 bases to trimming and J lost 4 bases; unmatched junction nucleotides: 7. The CDR3 DNA reads TGCGCCAGCAGCTACGGGGACAGACAGTACAATGAGCAGTTCTTC. As protein: CASSYGDRQYNEQFF.